This paragraph covers one T cell receptor (beta chain) sequence. What it binds is not known. This sample is drawn from a study of post-analysis software for immune sequencing data. Overall study context: Progressive-relapsing, secondary progressive and relapsing-remitting multiple sclerosis were among the disease courses included. General study results and limits: In patients, about 5 TRBV segments were more frequent than in controls, with TRBV5-6, TRBV5-1 and TRBV20-1 among them.

V lost 5 bases to trimming and J lost 6 bases, with 20 bases between them. Germline lookup yields CDR1 SGHVS and CDR2 FNYEAQ. The CDR3 spans 15 residues. Researchers reported that TCR beta cDNA libraries carried unique molecular identifiers. TCRdb re-derived calls from the PCR reads in MiXCR, one entry per CDR3 protein. The sample shows approximately 440,000 distinct CDR3 sequences, 40% to 55% of them seen only once. Material for sequencing was blood. V usage is TRBV7-6 and J usage is TRBJ2-7, with D perhaps matching TRBD1 or TRBD2 (5 bases each). This sequence originates from a girl aged 10 to 17 with multiple sclerosis. CDR3 bases: TGTGCCAGCAGCCCCATCCTTGGGGGAGCCTGCGAGCAGTACTTC. It encodes CASSPILGGACEQYF.